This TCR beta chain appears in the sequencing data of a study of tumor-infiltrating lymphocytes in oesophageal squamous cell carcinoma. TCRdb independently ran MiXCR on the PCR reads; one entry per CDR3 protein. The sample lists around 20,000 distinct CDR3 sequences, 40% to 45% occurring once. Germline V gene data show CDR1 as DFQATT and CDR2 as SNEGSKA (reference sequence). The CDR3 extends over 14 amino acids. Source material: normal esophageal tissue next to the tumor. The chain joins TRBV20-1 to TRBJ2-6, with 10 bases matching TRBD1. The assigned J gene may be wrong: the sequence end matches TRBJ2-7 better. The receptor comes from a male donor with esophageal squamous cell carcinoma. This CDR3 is CSARQTGGAYEQYF. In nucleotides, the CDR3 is TGCAGTGCTAGGCAGACAGGGGGCGCTTACGAGCAGTACTTC.